One and the same sample provided the 10 T cell receptor beta chains below, sequenced in a study of cytomegalovirus exposure and HLA in healthy donors (dated 2017 in TCRdb). Preparation of the library involved the immunoSEQ multiplex PCR assay. What TCRdb holds here is the immuneACCESS table cut down to in-frame rearrangements. Part of the clones is not present; checked against another copy, under half of the missing clones reflect an unresolved V gene, and the others are unexplained. The sample table lists some 140,000 clones, approximately 86% of them with a count of one. The ten largest account for 20% to 25% of the sample. Sequenced: PBMCs. These receptors all come from a young man in good health and CMV-seropositive.

This clone is a singleton in its sample. The V call is TRBV7-2, the J call TRBJ2-7; tentative D call: TRBD1 (6 bases). Germline V gene data show CDR1 as SGHTA and CDR2 as FQGNSA. This CDR3 has 15 residues. Trimming removed 5 bases at V and 3 bases at J, with 17 bases between. The CDR3: CASSVWGPPNYEQYF. CDR3 in DNA: TGTGCCAGCAGCGTGTGGGGGCCCCCAAACTACGAGCAGTACTTC. Full variable domain (missing parts from reference TRBV7-2 and TRBJ2-7): GAGVSQSPSNKVTEKGKDVELRCDPISGHTALYWYRQSLGQGLEFLIYFQGNSAPDKSGLPSDRFSAERTGGSVSTLTIQRTQQEDSAVYLCASSVWGPPNYEQYFGPGTRLTVT.

The chain uses TRBV5-1 and TRBJ1-4; TRBD1 matches 7 bases. Trimming removed 4 bases from V and 1 base from J; junction bases left unmatched: 10. The CDR3 loop spans 17 amino acids. Germline CDR1 SGHRS, CDR2 YFSETQ. The CDR3 reads CASSPSSGGGTNEKLFF. The CDR3 region has the DNA TGCGCCAGCAGCCCTAGTTCAGGGGGAGGAACTAATGAAAAACTGTTTTTT.

CDR3 residues: CASSLSSSGTDTQYF. The CDR3 DNA sequence: TGTGCCAGCAGCTTAAGTAGCTCCGGCACAGATACGCAGTATTTT. The chain links TRBV11-2 to TRBJ2-3, with unresolved D. Trimming shortened V by 2 bases and J by 1 base, and 10 bases separated the two germline ends. CDR1 SGHAT and CDR2 FQNNGV come from the germline V gene. The CDR3 totals 15 residues.

The rearrangement uses TRBV9 and TRBJ1-4; the D is unclear. V lost 0 bases, J lost 0 bases, and 12 bases lay in between. This CDR3 contains 17 residues. The germline CDR1 and CDR2 sequences are SGDLS and YYNGEE. CDR3 loop: CASSVEPRIATNEKLFF. DNA for the CDR3: TGTGCCAGCAGCGTAGAACCCAGGATTGCAACTAATGAAAAACTGTTTTTT.

The chain links TRBV5-5 to TRBJ2-1; TRBD2 matches at 7 bases. Trimming at V came to 3 bases and at J to 2 bases, leaving 11 bases not matched to a gene. The CDR3 covers 17 residues. The germline V gene has CDR1 SGHKS and CDR2 YYEKEE (reference sequence). CDR3 amino acids: CASSSLGGRSTYNEQFF. DNA for the CDR3: TGTGCCAGCAGCTCCCTTGGCGGGAGATCCACCTACAATGAGCAGTTCTTC.

The chain joins TRBV2 to TRBJ2-1; the match to TRBD2 covers 8 bases. Germline CDR1 is SNHLY and CDR2 is FYNNEI. This CDR3 comprises 14 residues. Trimming took 8 bases from V and 8 from J; bases not matched to a gene: 11. The CDR3 protein is CASQSGSFGYEQFF. The DNA for the CDR3 is TGTGCCAGCCAGAGCGGGAGTTTTGGGTATGAGCAGTTCTTC. Looking up the rest from reference TRBV2 and TRBJ2-1 gives the full variable domain: EPEVTQTPSHQVTQMGQEVILRCVPISNHLYFYWYRQILGQKVEFLVSFYNNEISEKSEIFDDQFSVERPDGSNFTLKIRSTKLEDSAMYFCASQSGSFGYEQFFGPGTRLTVL.

The rearrangement joins TRBV7-2 to TRBJ2-2, with 13 bases lining up with TRBD2. This CDR3 comprises 15 residues. Germline values: CDR1 SGHTA, CDR2 FQGNSA. V was clipped by 5 bases and J by 5 bases; unmatched bases: 2. This CDR3 reads CASSALAGGTGELFF. In DNA, the CDR3 is TGTGCCAGCAGCGCACTAGCGGGGGGGACCGGGGAGCTGTTTTTT.

Concerning this clone itself: This sample includes further DNA sequences coding for the same CDR3. The rearrangement uses TRBV7-2 and TRBJ2-7; D is uncertain. The CDR3 sequence is 12 residues long. Trimming left V 4 bases short and J 0 bases short, with 4 bases between. Germline V gene lookup returns CDR1 SGHTA and CDR2 FQGNSA. As DNA, the CDR3 is TGTGCCAGCAGCTCGAGCTCCTACGAGCAGTACTTC. This gives the protein CASSSSSYEQYF. The full variable domain, in which reference TRBV7-2 and TRBJ2-7 provide the parts outside the CDR3, is GAGVSQSPSNKVTEKGKDVELRCDPISGHTALYWYRQSLGQGLEFLIYFQGNSAPDKSGLPSDRFSAERTGGSVSTLTIQRTQQEDSAVYLCASSSSSYEQYFGPGTRLTVT.

J is TRBJ2-2 and V is TRBV4-1; D ambiguous. The V end lost 3 bases, the J end lost 6 bases, and 5 bases lay between the germline ends. This CDR3 has 12 amino acids. Germline V gene lookup returns CDR1 MGHRA and CDR2 YSYEKL. CDR3 sequence reads: CASSHVAGELFF. The CDR3 coding sequence is TGCGCCAGCAGCCACGTAGCCGGGGAGCTGTTTTTT.

The chain joins TRBV4-1 to TRBJ1-1; a possible D gene is TRBD1 (6 bases). The CDR3 has 13 amino acids. V was clipped by 4 bases and J by 0 bases, with 6 bases between them. Germline V gene sequence: CDR1 MGHRA, CDR2 YSYEKL. CDR3 DNA sequence: TGCGCCAGCAGCCGGGGGCTGAACACTGAAGCTTTCTTT. This sequence encodes CASSRGLNTEAFF.